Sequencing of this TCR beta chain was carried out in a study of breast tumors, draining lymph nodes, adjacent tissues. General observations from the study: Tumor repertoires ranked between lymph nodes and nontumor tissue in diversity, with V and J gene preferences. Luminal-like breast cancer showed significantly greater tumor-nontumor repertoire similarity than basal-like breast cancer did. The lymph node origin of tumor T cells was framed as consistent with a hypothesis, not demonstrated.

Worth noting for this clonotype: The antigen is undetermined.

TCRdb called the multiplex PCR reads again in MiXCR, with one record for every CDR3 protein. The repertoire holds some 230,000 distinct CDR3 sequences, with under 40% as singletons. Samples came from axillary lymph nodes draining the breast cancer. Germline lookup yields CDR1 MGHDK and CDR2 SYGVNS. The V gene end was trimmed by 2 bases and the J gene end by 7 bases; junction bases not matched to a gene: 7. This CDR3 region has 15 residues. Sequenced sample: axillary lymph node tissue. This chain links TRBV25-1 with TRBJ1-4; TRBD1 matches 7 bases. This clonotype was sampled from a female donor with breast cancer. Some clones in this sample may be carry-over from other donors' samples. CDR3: CASSEMNRGLEKLFF. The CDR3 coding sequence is TGTGCCAGCAGTGAAATGAACAGGGGCCTTGAAAAACTGTTTTTT.